The 26 T cell receptor beta chains below all came from one sample that was sequenced in a study of blood T cell repertoires in COVID-19. Using immunoSEQ multiplex PCR, the repertoire was profiled, and TCRdb retains in-frame clones only, with some absent. The sample holds approximately 270,000 clones, 80% to 90% seen once. The sequencing input was PBMCs or T cells enriched from blood (not recorded which). These receptors all stem from a woman between 45 and 65 years old who had recovered from COVID-19.

This clone came up once. V gene TRBV25-1 combines with J gene TRBJ1-1, with D possibly TRBD1 on 6 matching bases. V lost 2 bases and J lost 4, with 11 bases in between. The length of the CDR3 is 14 residues. Germline lookup yields CDR1 MGHDK and CDR2 SYGVNS. The CDR3 spells CASSEPQGGTEAFF. The CDR3 DNA follows: TGTGCCAGCAGTGAACCACAAGGGGGCACTGAAGCTTTCTTT.

CDR3: CASSLLAGGPVFEQYF. In nucleotides, the CDR3 is TGTGCCAGCAGCTTACTAGCGGGAGGCCCCGTCTTTGAGCAGTACTTC. This chain links TRBV11-2 with TRBJ2-7; 11 positions match TRBD2. The CDR3 consists of 16 residues. Per the germline V gene, CDR1 is SGHAT and CDR2 is FQNNGV. V was clipped by 2 bases and J by 7 bases; unmatched bases: 10.

In this sample, this clone turned up once. V is TRBV6-4 and J is TRBJ2-3; 9 bases are a match to TRBD2. Germline V CDR1 and CDR2: MRHNA, SNTAGT. The V and J ends lost 3 bases and 2 bases, in that order; junction bases with no gene match: 6. The CDR3 is 16 amino acids. The CDR3, as DNA: TGTGCCAGCAGTGATTCCCTAGCGGGGCACACAGATACGCAGTATTTT. Amino acids: CASSDSLAGHTDTQYF.

This clone was recorded a few times. The chain couples TRBV6-6 to TRBJ2-7, with D tentatively TRBD1 (5 bases). CDR3 length: 14 amino acids. Per the germline V gene, CDR1 is MNHNY and CDR2 is SVGAGI (reference sequence). Trimming removed 0 bases at V and 7 bases at J, with 13 bases between. CDR3: CASSYSRASGEQYF. The CDR3 coding sequence is TGTGCCAGCAGTTACTCCAGGGCTTCAGGGGAGCAGTACTTC.

The CDR3 coding sequence is TGTGCCAGCAGCCCTCAGAGGGACTATGGCTACACCTTC. Its protein product is CASSPQRDYGYTF. The V gene is TRBV7-2, the J gene TRBJ1-2; D is uncertain. The CDR3 extends over 13 amino acids. V was clipped by 5 bases and J by 3 bases, with 10 bases between them. Germline values: CDR1 SGHTA, CDR2 FQGNSA.

A single count supports this clone. This chain uses TRBV27 with TRBJ2-3; 10 nucleotides match TRBD1. Per the germline V gene, CDR1 is MNHEY and CDR2 is SMNVEV (reference sequence). There are 15 residues in the CDR3. The V segment lost 3 bases and the J segment 5 bases; nucleotides outside the gene matches: 5. The CDR3 is CASSFPGQGKDTQYF. The CDR3 bases are TGTGCCAGCAGTTTCCCGGGACAGGGGAAAGATACGCAGTATTTT.

The CDR3 region is CATTRDRLGGEKLFF. The CDR3 DNA sequence: TGTGCCACGACCCGAGACCGTCTAGGCGGTGAAAAACTGTTTTTT. The chain is built from TRBV21-1 and TRBJ1-4. TRBV21-1 is a known pseudogene. There are 15 residues in the CDR3.

The chain carries TRBV3-1 (or the pseudogene TRBV3-2) and TRBJ2-6; no firm D call. V was clipped by 1 base and J by 2 bases, with 9 bases between them. CDR3 length equals 16 residues. CDR1 is LGHDT, CDR2 YNNKEL, per germline (reference sequence). DNA for the CDR3: TGTGCCAGCAGCCAAGTCAGTCCGACTGGGGCCAACGTCCTGACTTTC. Protein: CASSQVSPTGANVLTF.

The J gene is TRBJ1-5, the V gene TRBV15; D unresolved. The CDR3 has 15 amino acids. Trimming left V 0 bases short and J 7 bases short, with 13 bases between. The germline V gene has CDR1 LNHNV and CDR2 YYDKDF (reference sequence). In nucleotides, the CDR3 is TGTGCCACCAGCAGAGATAATAGGGAGTACCAGCCCCAGCATTTT. As protein: CATSRDNREYQPQHF.

This sequence joins TRBV30 and TRBJ1-2; D not certain. The CDR3 has 13 residues. Germline values: CDR1 GTSNPN, CDR2 SVGIG (reference sequence). Trimming pared 0 bases from V and 2 bases from J, leaving 7 bases between. CDR3 sequence (DNA): TGTGCCTGGAGTGTATCACTGAACTATGGCTACACCTTC. Translating gives CAWSVSLNYGYTF.

This clone occurred once. The chain links TRBV9 to TRBJ1-2, with 10 bases aligning to TRBD1. The CDR3 has 15 residues. Germline CDR1 SGDLS, CDR2 YYNGEE. J gave up 5 bases and V 5 bases, and 9 bases lay outside the gene matches. CDR3 protein: CASRGGQGSFYGYTF. In DNA form, the CDR3 reads TGTGCCAGCAGGGGGGGACAGGGGTCCTTTTATGGCTACACCTTC.

V gene TRBV5-8 combines with J gene TRBJ1-2; D not resolved. In germline, CDR1 is SGHTS, CDR2 YDEGEE. This CDR3 contains 15 residues. Trimming shortened V by 0 bases and J by 1 base, and 10 bases separated the two germline ends. Here the CDR3 reads CASSLVDGSNYGYTF. DNA for the CDR3: TGTGCCAGCAGCTTGGTAGACGGGAGTAACTATGGCTACACCTTC.

The CDR3 DNA follows: TGTGCCAGCAGTTTATCGACAGGGAGGTCCTACGAGCAGTACTTC. This codes for CASSLSTGRSYEQYF. The V call is TRBV27, the J call TRBJ2-7; a weak D match, TRBD1 (7 bases). The V gene lost 0 bases and the J gene lost 1 base, with 10 bases spanning the gap. Germline lookup yields CDR1 MNHEY and CDR2 SMNVEV (reference sequence). This CDR3 has 15 amino acids.

CDR3 sequence: CASSYRRGLAGGYSYEQYF. CDR3 in DNA: TGTGCCAGCAGCTATAGAAGAGGACTAGCGGGGGGATACTCCTACGAGCAGTACTTC. The genes are TRBV5-5 and TRBJ2-7; 14 bases align to TRBD2. With V trimmed by 3 bases and J by 0 bases, 11 bases remained unmatched. Germline CDR1 and CDR2: SGHKS and YYEKEE (reference sequence). The CDR3 sequence is 19 residues long.

This clone was counted only a few times. The V call is TRBV11-2, the J call TRBJ2-7; a weak D match, TRBD2 (6 bases). CDR3 length: 13 amino acids. V shed 5 bases and J shed 2 bases, with 10 bases lying between them. Germline V gives CDR1 SGHAT, CDR2 FQNNGV. The CDR3: CASSRLETYEQYF. The CDR3 region has the DNA TGTGCCAGCAGCCGACTAGAGACCTACGAGCAGTACTTC.

The chain joins TRBV13 to TRBJ2-2; 8 nucleotides align to TRBD1. V shed 2 bases, J shed 7 bases, and the junction held 9 bases outside the gene matches. The germline CDR1 and CDR2 sequences are PRHDT and FYEKMQ (reference sequence). This CDR3 has 16 amino acids. The CDR3 DNA follows: TGTGCCAGCAGCTTAAGAGCCAGGGGGCATGGCGGGGAGCTGTTTTTT. This gives the protein CASSLRARGHGGELFF.

V is TRBV6-5 and J is TRBJ1-1; 7 bases align to TRBD1. The germline gives CDR1 MNHEY, CDR2 SVGAGI. The CDR3 loop spans 15 amino acids. J was trimmed by 5 bases and V by 2 bases; bases with no gene match: 8. CDR3 protein: CASSYTAGGGTEAFF. DNA of the CDR3: TGTGCCAGCAGTTACACGGCAGGGGGTGGAACTGAAGCTTTCTTT.

The chain employs TRBV14 and TRBJ1-2; possibly TRBD1 for D (6 bases). Looked up from germline, CDR1 is SGHDN and CDR2 is FVKESK. V lost 0 bases and J lost 9, with 14 bases in between. The CDR3 is 14 amino acids. The CDR3 nucleotides are TGTGCCAGCAGCCAAGATTTAGGGGGATCGAGCTACACCTTC. Translating gives CASSQDLGGSSYTF.

V and J are TRBV7-2 and TRBJ1-5; D possibly corresponds to TRBD1 (6 bases). Germline-derived CDR1 and CDR2 are SGHTA and FQGNSA. The CDR3 is 14 amino acids. V was trimmed by 4 bases and J by 6 bases, leaving 13 bases between them. Here the CDR3 reads CASSSDRFSQPQHF. The DNA for the CDR3 is TGTGCCAGCAGCTCCGACAGGTTTAGTCAGCCCCAGCATTTT.

The V call is TRBV20-1, the J call TRBJ2-1; D uncertain. The V end lost 3 bases, the J end lost 5 bases, and 17 bases lay between the germline ends. The CDR3 contains 15 residues. CDR1 is DFQATT and CDR2 is SNEGSKA in the germline V gene (reference sequence). The CDR3 DNA reads TGCAGTGCTAGTCTCCCAACAGCCTATGACAATGAGCAGTTCTTC. This codes for CSASLPTAYDNEQFF.

The chain links TRBV6-5 to TRBJ2-3, with 12 bases identical to TRBD2. V trimming: 4 bases; J trimming: 5 bases; junction bases outside the gene matches: 4. Germline assignment: CDR1 MNHEY and CDR2 SVGAGI. CDR3 size: 15 residues. The CDR3 bases are TGTGCCAGCAGTTGGCGACTAGCGGGAGAAGATACGCAGTATTTT. This encodes CASSWRLAGEDTQYF.

The chain has TRBV25-1 and TRBJ2-3, with TRBD2 matching over 9 bases. V was clipped by 3 bases and J by 2 bases; unmatched bases: 3. Germline-derived CDR1 and CDR2 are MGHDK and SYGVNS. CDR3 length equals 15 residues. CDR3 protein: CASSELAGITDTQYF. Here the CDR3 DNA reads TGTGCCAGCAGTGAGCTAGCGGGAATCACAGATACGCAGTATTTT.

The chain employs TRBV11-2 and TRBJ2-7; 9 bases fit TRBD2. The CDR3 has 15 residues. Germline loops: CDR1 SGHAT, CDR2 FQNNGV. The ends lost 5 bases at V and 0 bases at J; junction bases unmatched: 5. In nucleotides, the CDR3 is TGTGCCAGCAGCCTTCTAGCGGGACCCTCCTACGAGCAGTACTTC. Its translation: CASSLLAGPSYEQYF.

Only a few counts were recorded for this clone. This chain links TRBV18 with TRBJ2-1, with D maybe TRBD2 (6 bases). V was shortened by 1 base and J by 5 bases, with 9 bases between the two germline ends. Germline V gives CDR1 KGHSH, CDR2 LQKENI. The CDR3 covers 14 residues. The CDR3 DNA sequence: TGTGCCAGCTCACCACGGGTAGCGGACAATGAGCAGTTCTTC. Its protein product is CASSPRVADNEQFF. The full variable domain, in which reference TRBV18 and TRBJ2-1 provide the parts outside the CDR3, is NAGVMQNPRHLVRRRGQEARLRCSPMKGHSHVYWYRQLPEEGLKFMVYLQKENIIDESGMPKERFSAEFPKEGPSILRIQQVVRGDSAAYFCASSPRVADNEQFFGPGTRLTVL.

This rearrangement joins TRBV10-1 to TRBJ2-7, with a weak D call TRBD2 (6 bases). Trimming removed 11 bases from V and 6 bases from J, with 14 bases in between. From germline, CDR1 is WNHNN and CDR2 SYGVQD (reference sequence). This CDR3 comprises 11 residues. CDR3 sequence (DNA): TGCGCCGCCCGACTAGACCGCGAGCAGTACTTC. Translating it yields CAARLDREQYF.

A note on this clone: An end of the junction does not agree with germline; a read error may underlie this. J is TRBJ1-2 and V is TRBV10-3; maybe TRBD1 (5 bases). Germline CDR1 is ENHRY and CDR2 is SYGVKD. This CDR3 has 13 residues. The CDR3 loop reads CAISESTQGGSHF. CDR3 bases: TGTGCCATCAGTGAGTCGACTCAGGGAGGGTCCCACTTC.